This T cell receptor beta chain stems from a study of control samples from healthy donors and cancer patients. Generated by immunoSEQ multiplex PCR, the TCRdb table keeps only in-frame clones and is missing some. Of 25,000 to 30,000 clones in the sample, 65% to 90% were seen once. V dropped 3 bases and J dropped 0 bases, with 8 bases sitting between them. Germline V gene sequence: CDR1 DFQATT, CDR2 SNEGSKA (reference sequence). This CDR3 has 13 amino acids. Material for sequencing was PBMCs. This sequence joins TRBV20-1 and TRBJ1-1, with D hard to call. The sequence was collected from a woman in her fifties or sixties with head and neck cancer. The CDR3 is CSASSFMNTEAFF. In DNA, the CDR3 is TGCAGTGCTAGTAGTTTCATGAACACTGAAGCTTTCTTT.